The 5 T cell receptor beta chains given below trace back to one sample, sequenced in a study of T-cell memory formation after mild COVID-19. MiXCR, run by TCRdb on the 5' RACE reads, gives a single entry per CDR3 protein. The sample records 280,000 or so distinct CDR3 sequences, 8% to 9% being singletons. The specimen sequenced was PBMCs or a T cell subset sorted from them (not recorded which). These receptors all come from a young man who had mild COVID-19 (a few samples of this study predate the infection). Cell type and time point are not known.

This clonotype showed up just a few times. The rearrangement links TRBV28 to TRBJ2-5; D possibly matches TRBD1 or TRBD2 (5 bases each). This CDR3 contains 12 residues. The V end lost 7 bases, the J end lost 7 bases, and 13 bases lay between the germline ends. Germline V lookup: CDR1 MDHEN, CDR2 SYDVKM. The CDR3 region has the DNA TGTGCCAGCATAGGGACCGCAGGGACCCAGTACTTC. Translating it yields CASIGTAGTQYF.

The chain links TRBV19 to TRBJ1-2, with D uncertain. V was shortened by 5 bases and J by 9 bases, with 16 bases between the two germline ends. Looked up from germline, CDR1 is LNHDA and CDR2 is SQIVND (reference sequence). This CDR3 is 13 amino acids long. CDR3 bases: TGTGCCAGTAGTCCTGGGTGGAGGCACAGCTACACCTTC. This translates into CASSPGWRHSYTF.

This clonotype was found a few times. The chain is built from TRBV7-8 and TRBJ2-5; perhaps TRBD1 as D (8 bases). CDR1 is SGHVS and CDR2 is FQNEAQ in the germline V gene. The CDR3 sequence is 14 residues long. Trimming took off 7 bases at V and 4 bases at J, with 16 bases between the two ends. CDR3 DNA: TGTGCCAGCAACCCGACAGGGGAGGGAGAGACCCAGTACTTC. It codes for CASNPTGEGETQYF.

As for this clonotype: This may be a read error, as it is one base from a much larger clone. The chain combines TRBV7-2 with TRBJ2-5; D remains unclear. Germline V gene data show CDR1 as SGHTA and CDR2 as FQGNSA. There are 14 residues in the CDR3. This CDR3 is CSSRRLGRQETQYF. As DNA, the CDR3 is TGTTCCAGCAGACGATTAGGGCGGCAAGAGACCCAGTACTTC.

This clonotype was seen ten or more times. The CDR3 loop is CASSRRGGSSYNEQFF. As DNA, the CDR3 is TGTGCCAGCAGCCGCCGAGGAGGGTCGTCCTACAATGAGCAGTTCTTC. The chain couples TRBV4-2 to TRBJ2-1; possible D gene TRBD2, 6 bases. Trimming took 4 bases from V and 1 from J, leaving 14 bases between them. Germline CDR1 is LGHNA and CDR2 is YNFKEQ. The CDR3 is 16 amino acids.